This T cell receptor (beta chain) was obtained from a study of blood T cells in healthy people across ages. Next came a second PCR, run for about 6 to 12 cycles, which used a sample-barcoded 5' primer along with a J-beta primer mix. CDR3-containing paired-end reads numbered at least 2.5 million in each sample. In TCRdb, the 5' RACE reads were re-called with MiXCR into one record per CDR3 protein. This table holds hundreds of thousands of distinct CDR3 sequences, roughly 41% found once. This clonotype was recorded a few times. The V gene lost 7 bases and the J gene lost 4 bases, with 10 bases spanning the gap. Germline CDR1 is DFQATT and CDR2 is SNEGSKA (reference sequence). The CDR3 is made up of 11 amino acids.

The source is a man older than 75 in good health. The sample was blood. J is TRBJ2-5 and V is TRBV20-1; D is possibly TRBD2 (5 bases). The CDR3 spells CSVLGRETQYF. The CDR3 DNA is TGCAGTGTCCTGGGGAGAGAGACCCAGTACTTC.